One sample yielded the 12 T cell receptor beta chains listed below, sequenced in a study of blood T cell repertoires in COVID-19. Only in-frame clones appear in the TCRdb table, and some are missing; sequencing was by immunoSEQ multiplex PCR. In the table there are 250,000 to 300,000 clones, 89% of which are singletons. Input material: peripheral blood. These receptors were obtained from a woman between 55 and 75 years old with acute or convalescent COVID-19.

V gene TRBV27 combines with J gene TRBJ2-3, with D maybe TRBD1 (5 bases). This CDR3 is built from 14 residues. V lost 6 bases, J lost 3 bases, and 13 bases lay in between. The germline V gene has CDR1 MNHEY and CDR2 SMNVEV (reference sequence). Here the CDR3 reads CASSRRVKTDTQYF. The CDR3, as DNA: TGTGCCAGCAGCCGCAGGGTTAAGACAGATACGCAGTATTTT.

The CDR3 nucleotides read TGTGCCAGCTCACAGCCCAGGATAGGAACACTCACTGAAGCTTTCTTT. Translated: CASSQPRIGTLTEAFF. This chain links TRBV18 with TRBJ1-1; D is uncertain. The germline V gene has CDR1 KGHSH and CDR2 LQKENI. Trimming shortened V by 4 bases and J by 4 bases, and 19 bases separated the two germline ends. CDR3 length equals 16 residues.

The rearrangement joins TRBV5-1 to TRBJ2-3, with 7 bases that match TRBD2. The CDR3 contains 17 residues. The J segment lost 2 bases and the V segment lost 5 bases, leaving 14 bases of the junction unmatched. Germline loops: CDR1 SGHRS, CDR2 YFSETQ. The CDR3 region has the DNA TGCGCCAGCAGATGGCGAGGGGCGCGGGGGACCACAGATACGCAGTATTTT. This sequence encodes CASRWRGARGTTDTQYF.

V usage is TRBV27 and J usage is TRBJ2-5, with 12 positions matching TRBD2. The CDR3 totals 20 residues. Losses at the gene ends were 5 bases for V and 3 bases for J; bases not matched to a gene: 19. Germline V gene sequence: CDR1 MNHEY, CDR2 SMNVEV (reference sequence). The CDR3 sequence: CASSLSGQGLASGGEETQYF. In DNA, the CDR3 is TGTGCCAGCAGTCTTTCGGGACAGGGGCTGGCTAGCGGGGGGGAAGAGACCCAGTACTTC.

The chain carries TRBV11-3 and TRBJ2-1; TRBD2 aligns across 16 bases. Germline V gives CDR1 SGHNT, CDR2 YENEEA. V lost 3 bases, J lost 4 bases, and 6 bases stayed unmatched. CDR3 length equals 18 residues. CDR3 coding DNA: TGTGCCAGCAGCTTGGAGGGGACTAGCGGGGGGGCGTACAATGAGCAGTTCTTC. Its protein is CASSLEGTSGGAYNEQFF.

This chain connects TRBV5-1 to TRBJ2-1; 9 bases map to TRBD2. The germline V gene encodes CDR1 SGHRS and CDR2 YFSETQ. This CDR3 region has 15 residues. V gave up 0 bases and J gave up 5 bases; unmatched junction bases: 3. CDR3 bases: TGCGCCAGCAGCTTGGACGTAGCGGGAGACAATGAGCAGTTCTTC. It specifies CASSLDVAGDNEQFF.

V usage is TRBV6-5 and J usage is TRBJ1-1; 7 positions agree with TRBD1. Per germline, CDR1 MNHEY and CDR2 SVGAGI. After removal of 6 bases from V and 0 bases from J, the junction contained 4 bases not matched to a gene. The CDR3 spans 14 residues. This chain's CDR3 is CASRRTGVNTEAFF. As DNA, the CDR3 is TGTGCCAGCAGGAGAACAGGGGTGAACACTGAAGCTTTCTTT.

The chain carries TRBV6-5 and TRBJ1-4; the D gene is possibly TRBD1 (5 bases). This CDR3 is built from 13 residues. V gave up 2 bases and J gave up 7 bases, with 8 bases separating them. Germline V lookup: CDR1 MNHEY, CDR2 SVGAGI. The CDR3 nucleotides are TGTGCCAGCAGTTACATTAGGGGTGAAAAACTGTTTTTT. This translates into CASSYIRGEKLFF.

The CDR3, as DNA: TGTGCCATCGGGGTAACGCGGGGGGAACCAGATACGCAGTATTTT. Amino acids: CAIGVTRGEPDTQYF. The V and J genes are TRBV10-3 and TRBJ2-3; 8 bases align to TRBD2. The V segment lost 8 bases and the J segment 4 bases; nucleotides outside the gene matches: 11. This CDR3 has 15 residues. Germline-derived CDR1 and CDR2 are ENHRY and SYGVKD.

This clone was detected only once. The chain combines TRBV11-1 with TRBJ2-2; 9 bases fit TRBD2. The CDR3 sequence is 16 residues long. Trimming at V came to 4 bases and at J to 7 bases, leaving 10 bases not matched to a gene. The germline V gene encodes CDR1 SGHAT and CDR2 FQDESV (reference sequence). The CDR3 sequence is CASSSSAGGLDGELFF. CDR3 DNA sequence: TGTGCCAGCAGCTCCTCCGCGGGGGGGCTTGACGGGGAGCTGTTTTTT.

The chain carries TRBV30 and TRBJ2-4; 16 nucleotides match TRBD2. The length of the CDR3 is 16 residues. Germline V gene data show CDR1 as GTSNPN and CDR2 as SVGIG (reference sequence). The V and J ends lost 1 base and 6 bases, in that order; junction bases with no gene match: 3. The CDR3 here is CAWSAGLAGGSNIQYF. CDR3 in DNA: TGTGCCTGGAGTGCGGGACTAGCGGGAGGGTCAAACATTCAGTACTTC.

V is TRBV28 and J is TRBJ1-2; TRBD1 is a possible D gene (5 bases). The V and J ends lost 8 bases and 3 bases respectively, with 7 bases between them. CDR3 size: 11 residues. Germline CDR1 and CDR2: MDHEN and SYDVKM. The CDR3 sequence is CASSRDYGYTF. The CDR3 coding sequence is TGTGCCAGCTCCAGGGACTATGGCTACACCTTC.